The present T cell receptor (beta chain) was sequenced within a study of metastatic and nonmetastatic thyroid tumors. This clone was observed at least ten times. With MiXCR, TCRdb reprocessed the PCR reads. Among approximately 37,000 clones listed, roughly 20% were seen once. After removal of 5 bases from V and 5 bases from J, the junction contained 8 bases not matched to a gene. CDR1 is SGHVS, CDR2 FNYEAQ, per germline. This CDR3 comprises 14 residues. Thyroid surgery was preceded by no treatment in any patient. The sequencing sample was made of tumor tissue. The chain is built from TRBV7-6 and TRBJ2-7; 8 positions match TRBD1. The receptor was isolated from a male donor with papillary thyroid cancer or a benign thyroid nodule (not recorded which). Some clones in this sample may be carry-over from other donors' samples. The CDR3 DNA reads TGTGCCAGCAGCCAGGGACAGGAAAACCACGAGCAGTACTTC. Protein sequence: CASSQGQENHEQYF.